This entry lists 23 T cell receptor beta chains sequenced from one sample in a study of beta chain features in type 1 diabetes (dated by TCRdb to 2016 to 2019). Libraries were made using the immunoSEQ multiplex PCR assay. The entire isolated RNA was reverse transcribed using the High Capacity cDNA Reverse Transcription Kit, and thus expressed TCRB transcripts were sequenced. Sourced from immuneACCESS, this table was stored by TCRdb with only in-frame sequences that have V and J called. A share of the clones is absent; for the studies checked, an unresolved V gene accounts for under half, and the remainder has no known explanation. The sample records some 900,000 clones, about a sixth of which are singletons. The ten largest make up 0.02% to 0.025% of the sample. Sequencing was done on a sample of naive CD4+ T cells from blood. The cell subset or site label for this specimen denotes: true naive CD4+ T cells. The receptors come from a woman between 18 and 29 years old in good health.

The gene calls are TRBV15 and TRBJ2-2; a possible D gene is TRBD2 (5 bases). Trimming left V 1 base short and J 5 bases short, with 11 bases between. CDR1 LNHNV and CDR2 YYDKDF come from the germline V gene (reference sequence). CDR3 length: 15 residues. This chain's CDR3 is CATSRVVSGTGELFF. In DNA, the CDR3 is TGTGCCACCAGCAGAGTTGTATCGGGGACCGGGGAGCTGTTTTTT.

The CDR3 loop is CASSRGGFTDTQYF. CDR3 DNA: TGTGCCAGCAGCAGAGGGGGGTTCACAGATACGCAGTATTTT. The rearrangement links TRBV9 to TRBJ2-3, with D perhaps assigned TRBD1 or TRBD2 (6 bases each). Between the trimmed V and J ends, which lost 4 bases and 2 bases, there was a span of 11 bases. The CDR3 is 14 amino acids. Germline V gene sequence: CDR1 SGDLS, CDR2 YYNGEE.

This sequence joins TRBV15 and TRBJ1-2, with D possibly matching TRBD1 (6 bases). CDR1 LNHNV and CDR2 YYDKDF come from the germline V gene (reference sequence). The CDR3 consists of 13 residues. V was pared by 9 bases and J by 5 bases, with 16 bases between. The CDR3 here is CATTTGTKYGYTF. DNA of the CDR3: TGTGCCACGACCACCGGGACAAAATATGGCTACACCTTC.

This clone has only a few counts. Sequence at one end of the junction differs from germline and may be a read error. The chain couples TRBV7-2 to TRBJ2-5; D is unclear. The CDR3 has 11 residues. The germline gives CDR1 SGHTA, CDR2 FQGNSA. The CDR3 bases are TGTGCCAGCACCTTACAAGAGACCCAGTACTTC. Its protein is CASTLQETQYF.

This clone was seen more than once but under ten times. V usage is TRBV21-1 and J usage is TRBJ2-7; the tabulated D call, TRBD1, remains unverified against the DNA. TRBV21-1 is an annotated pseudogene. CDR3 size: 12 residues. CDR3 in amino acids: CASSKGHYEQYF. Written as DNA, the CDR3 is TGTGCCAGCAGCAAGGGCCACTACGAGCAGTACTTC.

This clone was seen a handful of times. CDR3 loop: CASSLDGGNSNQPQHF. The CDR3 nucleotides read TGTGCCAGCAGCTTAGACGGAGGCAATAGCAATCAGCCCCAGCATTTT. The chain is built from TRBV7-9 and TRBJ1-5; D is ambiguous. This CDR3 is built from 16 residues. CDR1 is SEHNR, CDR2 FQNEAQ, per germline (reference sequence). Trimming cost V 1 base and J 0 bases, with 10 bases left between them.

In its sample, this clone was seen a few times. V usage is TRBV6-6 and J usage is TRBJ1-1; D gene uncertain. Germline V gives CDR1 MNHNY, CDR2 SVGAGI (reference sequence). Trimming removed 6 bases at V and 7 bases at J, with 15 bases between. The CDR3 is made up of 13 amino acids. The CDR3 here is CASRELLQIEAFF. Written as DNA, the CDR3 is TGTGCCAGCAGAGAACTACTCCAAATTGAAGCTTTCTTT.

This clone was counted between two and nine times. V is TRBV6-1 and J is TRBJ2-7; TRBD2 matches at 8 bases. After removal of 4 bases from V and 2 bases from J, the junction contained 7 bases not matched to a gene. Germline V gene data show CDR1 as MNHNS and CDR2 as SASEGT. The CDR3 covers 15 residues. Here the CDR3 reads CASSVTSGNPYEQYF. In DNA form, the CDR3 reads TGTGCCAGCAGTGTTACTAGCGGAAACCCCTACGAGCAGTACTTC.

The table lists this clone with a few counts. This chain joins TRBV7-9 and TRBJ1-2, with 8 bases that match TRBD1. Germline CDR1 and CDR2: SEHNR and FQNEAQ (reference sequence). Trimming at V came to 2 bases and at J to 7 bases, leaving 3 bases not matched to a gene. The length of the CDR3 is 13 residues. As DNA, the CDR3 is TGTGCCAGCAGCTTACAGGGGGCGTTTGGCTACACCTTC. It yields the protein CASSLQGAFGYTF.

This clone was detected only a few times. This chain links TRBV18 with TRBJ2-3; no reliable D call. In germline, CDR1 is KGHSH, CDR2 LQKENI. There are 15 residues in the CDR3. V dropped 0 bases and J dropped 3 bases, with 10 bases sitting between them. CDR3 nucleotides: TGTGCCAGCTCACCACCGGGTGAGGCGACAGATACGCAGTATTTT. Amino acids: CASSPPGEATDTQYF.

This clone was picked up a small number of times. The J gene is TRBJ1-2, the V gene TRBV7-2, with a weak D call TRBD1 (5 bases). The V end was cut by 5 bases, the J end by 0 bases, with 13 bases between. Germline CDR1 is SGHTA and CDR2 is FQGNSA. The CDR3 length is 15 residues. The DNA for the CDR3 is TGTGCCAGCAGCCCGAGACAGCAAGCTAACTATGGCTACACCTTC. It specifies CASSPRQQANYGYTF.

Worth noting for this clone: Other DNA sequences from this sample encode an identical CDR3 as well. V and J are TRBV7-2 and TRBJ1-5, with TRBD1 as a possible D gene (5 bases). Germline V gives CDR1 SGHTA, CDR2 FQGNSA. There are 13 residues in the CDR3. Deletions cut 0 bases from V and 7 bases from J, with 7 bases between. The CDR3 protein is CASSLAGDQPQHF. The CDR3 nucleotides are TGTGCCAGCAGCTTAGCAGGGGACCAGCCCCAGCATTTT.

The chain combines TRBV25-1 with TRBJ2-1; D uncertain. The CDR3 is 14 residues long. Deletions cut 1 base from V and 6 bases from J, with 10 bases between. Germline assignment: CDR1 MGHDK and CDR2 SYGVNS. In DNA, the CDR3 is TGTGCCAGCAGTGAATTTAAGGGTTTCAATGAGCAGTTCTTC. This encodes CASSEFKGFNEQFF.

The chain joins TRBV28 to TRBJ2-7, with TRBD1 as a possible D gene (5 bases). This CDR3 has 14 residues. The germline gives CDR1 MDHEN, CDR2 SYDVKM. The V end lost 7 bases, the J end lost 4 bases, and 17 bases lay between the germline ends. This chain's CDR3 is CASTFAGSSYEQYF. In DNA, the CDR3 is TGTGCCAGCACCTTCGCAGGGTCGTCGTACGAGCAGTACTTC.

This chain uses TRBV6-5 with TRBJ1-2; weak D call: TRBD1 (5 bases). Germline lookup yields CDR1 MNHEY and CDR2 SVGAGI. The V end lost 6 bases, the J end lost 1 base, and 12 bases lay between the germline ends. The CDR3 has 14 amino acids. CDR3 residues: CASSQTGVNYGYTF. Here the CDR3 DNA reads TGTGCCAGCAGCCAAACGGGGGTTAACTATGGCTACACCTTC.

The V and J genes are TRBV29-1 and TRBJ2-6, with TRBD1 as a possible D gene (5 bases). CDR3 length: 13 residues. Germline CDR1 SQVTM, CDR2 ANQGSEA. V lost 6 bases, J lost 1 base, and 7 bases lay in between. As DNA, the CDR3 is TGCAGCGTGAGACAGTCTGGGGCCAACGTCCTGACTTTC. Amino acid sequence: CSVRQSGANVLTF.

This clone has a handful of counts. The J gene is TRBJ2-1, the V gene TRBV4-1; D is unclear. Trimming removed 1 base at V and 0 bases at J, with 7 bases between. CDR1 is MGHRA and CDR2 is YSYEKL in the germline V gene. The CDR3 extends over 15 amino acids. The CDR3 spells CASSQGLVSYNEQFF. In nucleotides, the CDR3 is TGCGCCAGCAGCCAAGGTCTAGTCTCCTACAATGAGCAGTTCTTC.

This clone was picked up a small number of times. This chain links TRBV11-1 with TRBJ1-2, with TRBD1 matching over 8 bases. The CDR3 consists of 14 residues. The ends lost 5 bases at V and 3 bases at J; junction bases unmatched: 5. CDR1 is SGHAT and CDR2 is FQDESV in the germline V gene (reference sequence). CDR3 sequence reads: CASSIGQGDYGYTF. CDR3 DNA: TGTGCCAGCAGCATCGGACAGGGTGACTATGGCTACACCTTC.

The V and J genes are TRBV13 and TRBJ2-1; 7 nucleotides agree with TRBD2. Trimming at V came to 5 bases and at J to 5 bases, leaving 6 bases not matched to a gene. CDR1 PRHDT and CDR2 FYEKMQ come from the germline V gene (reference sequence). The CDR3 runs 14 residues. In DNA form, the CDR3 reads TGTGCCAGCAGCGATCCGGGAGGAGACAATGAGCAGTTCTTC. Its protein product is CASSDPGGDNEQFF. Full variable domain (rest looked up from reference TRBV13 and TRBJ2-1): AAGVIQSPRHLIKEKRETATLKCYPIPRHDTVYWYQQGPGQDPQFLISFYEKMQSDKGSIPDRFSAQQFSDYHSELNMSSLELGDSALYFCASSDPGGDNEQFFGPGTRLTVL.

The rearrangement links TRBV18 to TRBJ2-7; D could derive from TRBD1 or TRBD2 (6 bases each). Between the trimmed V and J ends, which lost 2 bases and 4 bases, there was a span of 12 bases. The germline V gene encodes CDR1 KGHSH and CDR2 LQKENI. The CDR3 loop spans 14 amino acids. The CDR3 nucleotides are TGTGCCAGCTCACCATCTCGGGGGCAGTACGAGCAGTACTTC. Translated, it gives CASSPSRGQYEQYF.

The rearrangement uses TRBV19 and TRBJ2-1, with 12 nucleotides matching TRBD2. The CDR3 sequence is 15 residues long. The ends lost 3 bases at V and 9 bases at J; junction bases unmatched: 6. The germline V gene has CDR1 LNHDA and CDR2 SQIVND (reference sequence). CDR3 amino acids: CASSMYLAGGGEQFF. CDR3 in DNA: TGTGCCAGTAGTATGTATCTAGCGGGAGGGGGTGAGCAGTTCTTC.

The chain uses TRBV7-8 and TRBJ1-5; D is undetermined. This CDR3 is built from 15 residues. Trimming removed 2 bases at V and 2 bases at J, with 10 bases between. Looked up from germline, CDR1 is SGHVS and CDR2 is FQNEAQ. The CDR3 DNA follows: TGTGCCAGCAGCTTATACAGACATGGCAATCAGCCCCAGCATTTT. It is translated as CASSLYRHGNQPQHF.

The chain has TRBV7-9 and TRBJ2-7, with D unresolved. Deletions cut 2 bases from V and 5 bases from J, with 13 bases between. The germline V gene has CDR1 SEHNR and CDR2 FQNEAQ (reference sequence). The CDR3 spans 14 residues. Here the CDR3 reads CASSLPPGRDEQYF. CDR3 DNA: TGTGCCAGCAGCTTACCCCCCGGGCGAGACGAGCAGTACTTC. Drawing the rest from reference TRBV7-9 and TRBJ2-7, the complete variable domain is DTGVSQNPRHKITKRGQNVTFRCDPISEHNRLYWYRQTLGQGPEFLTYFQNEAQLEKSRLLSDRFSAERPKGSFSTLEIQRTEQGDSAMYLCASSLPPGRDEQYFGPGTRLTVT.